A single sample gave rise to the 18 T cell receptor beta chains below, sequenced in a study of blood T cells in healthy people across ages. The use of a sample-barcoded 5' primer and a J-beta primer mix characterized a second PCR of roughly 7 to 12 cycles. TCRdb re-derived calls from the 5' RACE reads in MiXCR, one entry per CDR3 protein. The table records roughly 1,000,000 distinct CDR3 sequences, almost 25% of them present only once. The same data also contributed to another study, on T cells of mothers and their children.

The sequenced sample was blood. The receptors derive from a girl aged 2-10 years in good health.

DNA for the CDR3: TGCGCCAGCAGCCAGAGCTCCCTCAACTATGGCTACACCTTC. Its translation is CASSQSSLNYGYTF. The genes are TRBV4-1 and TRBJ1-2; D ambiguous. Germline V CDR1 and CDR2: MGHRA, YSYEKL. The length of the CDR3 is 14 residues. V lost 3 bases, J lost 2 bases, and 10 bases lay in between.

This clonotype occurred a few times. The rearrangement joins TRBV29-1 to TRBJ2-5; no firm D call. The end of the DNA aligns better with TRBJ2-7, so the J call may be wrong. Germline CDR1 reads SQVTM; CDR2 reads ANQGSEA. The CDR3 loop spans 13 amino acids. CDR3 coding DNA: TGCAGCGTTGTATTGCAACTCAGGCCCGAGCAGTACTTC. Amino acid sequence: CSVVLQLRPEQYF.

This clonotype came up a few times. CDR3 sequence reads: CSVRATGAEVRATQYF. CDR3 nucleotides: TGCAGCGTGCGCGCAACAGGGGCCGAGGTCCGGGCGACCCAGTACTTC. This chain connects TRBV29-1 to TRBJ2-5; 7 bases agree with TRBD1. V was clipped by 6 bases and J by 7 bases; unmatched bases: 20. Germline V gene sequence: CDR1 SQVTM, CDR2 ANQGSEA. CDR3 length equals 16 residues.

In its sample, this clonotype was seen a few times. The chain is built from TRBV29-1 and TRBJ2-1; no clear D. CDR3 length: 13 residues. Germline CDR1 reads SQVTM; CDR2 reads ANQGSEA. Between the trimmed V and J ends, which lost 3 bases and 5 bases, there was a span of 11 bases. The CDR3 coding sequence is TGCAGCGTTGACGTAGCCGACAACAATGAGCAGTTCTTC. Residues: CSVDVADNNEQFF.

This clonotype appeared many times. CDR3 nucleotides: TGTGCCAGCAGTTCCGGGACAGGGGTTTACATTCAGTACTTC. Translated, it gives CASSSGTGVYIQYF. The genes are TRBV28 and TRBJ2-4, with TRBD1 matching over 10 bases. This CDR3 spans 14 amino acids. The junction had 5 bases not matched to a gene; V was cut back by 4 bases and J by 8 bases. CDR1 is MDHEN, CDR2 SYDVKM, per germline.

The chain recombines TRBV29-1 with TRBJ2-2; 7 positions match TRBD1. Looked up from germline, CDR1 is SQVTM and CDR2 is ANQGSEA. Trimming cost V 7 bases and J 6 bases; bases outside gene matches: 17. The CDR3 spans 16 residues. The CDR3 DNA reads TGCAGCGCGGAGGTGGCAGGGGGTGATTTTGCCGGGGAGCTGTTTTTT. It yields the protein CSAEVAGGDFAGELFF.

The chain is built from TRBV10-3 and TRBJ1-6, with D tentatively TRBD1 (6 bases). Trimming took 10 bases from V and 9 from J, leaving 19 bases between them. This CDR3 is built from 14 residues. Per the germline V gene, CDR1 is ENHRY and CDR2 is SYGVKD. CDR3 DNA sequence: TGTGCCACAGGGACGTTGGAGGGGGGTTCACCCCTCCACTTT. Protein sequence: CATGTLEGGSPLHF.

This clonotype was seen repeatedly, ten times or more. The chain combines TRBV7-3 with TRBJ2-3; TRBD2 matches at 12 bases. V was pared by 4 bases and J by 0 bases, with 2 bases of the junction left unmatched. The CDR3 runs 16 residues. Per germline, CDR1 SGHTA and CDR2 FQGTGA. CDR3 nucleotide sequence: TGTGCCAGCAGCTCCGGGACTAGCGGGAGCACAGATACGCAGTATTTT. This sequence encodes CASSSGTSGSTDTQYF.

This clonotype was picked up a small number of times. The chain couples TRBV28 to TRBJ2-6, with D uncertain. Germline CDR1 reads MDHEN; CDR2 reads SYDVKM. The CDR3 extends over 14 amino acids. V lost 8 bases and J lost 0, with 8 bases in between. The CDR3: CASCPRSGANVLTF. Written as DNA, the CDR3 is TGTGCCAGCTGCCCCCGCTCTGGGGCCAACGTCCTGACTTTC.

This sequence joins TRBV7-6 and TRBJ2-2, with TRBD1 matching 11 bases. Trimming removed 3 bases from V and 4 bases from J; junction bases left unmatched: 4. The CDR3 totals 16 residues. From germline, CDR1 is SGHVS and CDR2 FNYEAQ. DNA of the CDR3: TGTGCCAGCAGCTTCCTGGACAGGGGGCGCACCGGGGAGCTGTTTTTT. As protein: CASSFLDRGRTGELFF. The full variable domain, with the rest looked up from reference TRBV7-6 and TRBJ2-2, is GAGVSQSPRYKVTKRGQDVALRCDPISGHVSLYWYRQALGQGPEFLTYFNYEAQQDKSGLPNDRFSAERPEGSISTLTIQRTEQRDSAMYRCASSFLDRGRTGELFFGEGSRLTVL.

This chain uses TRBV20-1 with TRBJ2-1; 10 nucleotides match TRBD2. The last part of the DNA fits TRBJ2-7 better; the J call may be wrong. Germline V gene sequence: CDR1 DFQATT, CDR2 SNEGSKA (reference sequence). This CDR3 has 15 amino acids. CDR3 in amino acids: CSARLSSGGYYEQYF. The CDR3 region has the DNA TGCAGTGCTAGACTTTCTAGCGGGGGATACTACGAGCAGTACTTC.

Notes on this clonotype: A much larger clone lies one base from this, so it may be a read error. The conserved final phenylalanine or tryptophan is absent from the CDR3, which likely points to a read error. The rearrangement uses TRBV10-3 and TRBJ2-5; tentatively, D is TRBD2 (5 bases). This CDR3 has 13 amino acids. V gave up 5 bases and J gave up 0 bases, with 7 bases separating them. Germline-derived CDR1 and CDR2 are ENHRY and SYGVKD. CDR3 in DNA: TGTGCCATCAGTACAGCGGACCAAGAGACCCAGTACCTC. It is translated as CAISTADQETQYL.

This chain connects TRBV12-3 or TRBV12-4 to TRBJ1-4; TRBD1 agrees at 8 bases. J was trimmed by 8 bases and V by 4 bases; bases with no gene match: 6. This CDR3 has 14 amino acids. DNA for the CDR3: TGTGCCAGCAGTTCGGACAGGGAAATCGAAAAACTGTTTTTT. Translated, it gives CASSSDREIEKLFF.

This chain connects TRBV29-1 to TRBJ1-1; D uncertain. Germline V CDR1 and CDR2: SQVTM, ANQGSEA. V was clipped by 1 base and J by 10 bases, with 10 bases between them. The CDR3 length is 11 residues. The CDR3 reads CSVEAGGGAFF. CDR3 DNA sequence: TGCAGCGTTGAAGCGGGCGGAGGAGCTTTCTTT.

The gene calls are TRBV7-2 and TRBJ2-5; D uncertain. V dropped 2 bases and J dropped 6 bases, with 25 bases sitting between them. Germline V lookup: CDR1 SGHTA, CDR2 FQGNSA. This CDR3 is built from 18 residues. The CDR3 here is CASSLSFSGLPSSQTQYF. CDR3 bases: TGTGCCAGCAGCTTAAGTTTTTCAGGTCTTCCCTCCTCGCAGACCCAGTACTTC. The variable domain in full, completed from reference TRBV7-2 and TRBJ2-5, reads GAGVSQSPSNKVTEKGKDVELRCDPISGHTALYWYRQSLGQGLEFLIYFQGNSAPDKSGLPSDRFSAERTGGSVSTLTIQRTQQEDSAVYLCASSLSFSGLPSSQTQYFGPGTRLLVL.

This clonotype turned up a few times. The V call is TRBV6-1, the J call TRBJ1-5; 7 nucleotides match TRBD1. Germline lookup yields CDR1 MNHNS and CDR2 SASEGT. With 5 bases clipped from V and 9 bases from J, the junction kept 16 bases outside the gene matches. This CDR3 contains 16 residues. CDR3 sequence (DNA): TGTGCCAGCAGTCAATCCTCCTACGACAGGGTTTGGCCCCAGCATTTT. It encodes CASSQSSYDRVWPQHF.

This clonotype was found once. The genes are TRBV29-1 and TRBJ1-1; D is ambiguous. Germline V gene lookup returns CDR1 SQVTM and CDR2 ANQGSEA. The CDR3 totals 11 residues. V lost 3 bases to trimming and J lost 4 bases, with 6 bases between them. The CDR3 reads CSVDASTEAFF. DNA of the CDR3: TGCAGCGTTGATGCCAGCACTGAAGCTTTCTTT. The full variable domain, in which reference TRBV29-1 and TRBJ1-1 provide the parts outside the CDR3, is SAVISQKPSRDICQRGTSLTIQCQVDSQVTMMFWYRQQPGQSLTLIATANQGSEATYESGFVIDKFPISRPNLTFSTLTVSNMSPEDSSIYLCSVDASTEAFFGQGTRLTVV.

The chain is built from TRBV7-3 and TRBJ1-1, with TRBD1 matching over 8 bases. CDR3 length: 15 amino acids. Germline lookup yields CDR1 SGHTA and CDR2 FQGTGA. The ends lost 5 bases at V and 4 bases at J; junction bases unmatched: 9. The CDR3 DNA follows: TGTGCCAGCAGCCCGCGACCGGGACAGGCCACTGAAGCTTTCTTT. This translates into CASSPRPGQATEAFF.